This entry describes one T cell receptor (beta chain). The target antigen is unknown. V was clipped by 5 bases and J by 5 bases; unmatched bases: 11. Germline V CDR1 and CDR2: SGHVS, FQNEAQ. CDR3 length: 17 residues. Arm-PCR with iRepertoire HTBI primers amplified the CDR3 regions for these TCR beta libraries. TCRdb used MiXCR to reprocess the multiplex PCR reads, holding one entry per CDR3 protein. This table has 420,000 or so distinct CDR3 sequences, around 24% appearing once. This sample was included in a study of regulatory T cells in long-lasting Graves disease. As for the study in general: Persistence in Graves' disease required over 5 years of antithyroid drugs plus positive TSH receptor antibodies.

Noted time point: persistent/refractory GD, antithyroid drugs over 5 years with positive TRAb. The TCR library was made from RNA that had been extracted from PBMCs in TRIzol. General observations from the study: Patients with persistent disease shared some 2,900 public clonotypes, outpacing the roughly 950 shared by new patients. Authors noted too few samples as a limitation. Under persistent disease, TRBV28, TRBJ1-2 and TRBJ2-5 were used preferentially.

The chain is built from TRBV7-8 and TRBJ2-2, with 10 bases fitting TRBD2. This material consisted of peripheral blood mononuclear cells (PBMCs), taken when the disease was refractory, from a patient treated with antithyroid drugs. This sequence was found in a female donor with Graves disease. The CDR3 loop reads CASSQYPLAGVTGELFF. DNA of the CDR3: TGTGCCAGCAGCCAGTACCCGCTAGCGGGAGTAACCGGGGAGCTGTTTTTT.